This TCR beta chain was recovered during a study of blood T cells in healthy people across ages. This clonotype was counted between two and nine times. A second PCR of 7 to 11 cycles used a sample-barcoded 5' primer and a J-beta primer mix. TCRdb redid the calling of the 5' RACE reads with MiXCR, one entry per CDR3 protein. The sample holds 800,000 to 1,300,000 distinct CDR3 sequences, 20% to 25% seen once. These data were likewise used in another study, on T cells of mothers and their children.

The clonotype originates from a girl aged 2 to 10 in good health. The sample was blood.

CDR3 amino acids: CASSRGFGELNEAFF. CDR3 bases: TGTGCCAGCAGCCGGGGGTTCGGGGAATTGAATGAAGCTTTCTTT. The chain links TRBV7-3 to TRBJ1-1; D perhaps matches TRBD1 (5 bases). This CDR3 is 15 amino acids long. Germline CDR1 reads SGHTA; CDR2 reads FQGTGA. V lost 5 bases, J lost 7 bases, and 20 bases lay in between.